This T cell receptor (beta chain) originates from a study of blood T cell repertoires in COVID-19. Study context: Material from acute and convalescent COVID-19 was sourced from the United States, Italy and Spain.

Sequencing was performed with immunoSEQ multiplex PCR; in TCRdb, only in-frame clones are kept and a portion is missing. Among about 57,000 clones listed, 70% to 80% were seen once. Germline V gene lookup returns CDR1 SSHAT and CDR2 FNYEAQ (reference sequence). CDR3 length equals 13 residues. V was trimmed by 1 base and J by 2 bases, leaving 5 bases between them. The specimen was peripheral blood. This TCR was recovered from a man in his 60s with acute or convalescent COVID-19. V usage is TRBV7-7 and J usage is TRBJ2-5; D is unclear. As DNA, the CDR3 is TGTGCCAGCAGCTTAGAGCTGCAAGAGACCCAGTACTTC. The encoded protein is CASSLELQETQYF.